The next 4 T cell receptor beta chains were all read from a single sample in a study of T-cell reconstitution after alpha-beta-depleted transplantation in children. Unique molecular identifiers were built into the TCRbeta library. TCRdb re-derived calls from the PCR reads in MiXCR, one entry per CDR3 protein. The sample carries hundreds of thousands of distinct CDR3 sequences, about 16% recorded once. Sequenced material: PBMCs from the stem cell graft donor, taken from the stem cell graft. These receptors were obtained from a human donor who donated a stem cell graft to a child with acute lymphoblastic leukemia.

This clonotype has a handful of counts. V usage is TRBV25-1 and J usage is TRBJ2-7, with TRBD1 matching 8 bases. After removal of 2 bases from V and 3 bases from J, the junction contained 3 bases not matched to a gene. Germline CDR1 reads MGHDK; CDR2 reads SYGVNS. The CDR3 spans 14 residues. The CDR3 sequence: CASSEGTGYYEQYF. The CDR3 nucleotides read TGTGCCAGCAGTGAAGGGACAGGATACTACGAGCAGTACTTC.

This clonotype was seen more than once but under ten times. V gene TRBV20-1 combines with J gene TRBJ2-1, with a weak D call TRBD2 (5 bases). In germline, CDR1 is DFQATT, CDR2 SNEGSKA (reference sequence). V lost 0 bases and J 5 bases, leaving 14 bases between the germline ends. The CDR3 runs 15 residues. The CDR3 protein is CSARDGNSANNEQFF. CDR3 DNA: TGCAGTGCTAGAGATGGTAATAGCGCCAACAATGAGCAGTTCTTC.

CDR3 in amino acids: CASSQAEYGYTF. The DNA for the CDR3 is TGCGCCAGCAGCCAAGCTGAGTATGGCTACACCTTC. The chain is built from TRBV4-1 and TRBJ1-2; D is unresolved. V dropped 1 base and J dropped 5 bases, with 5 bases sitting between them. Germline lookup yields CDR1 MGHRA and CDR2 YSYEKL. The CDR3 runs 12 residues.

In its sample, this clonotype was seen a few times. The V gene is TRBV12-3 or TRBV12-4, the J gene TRBJ1-2, with 7 bases that match TRBD1. V gave up 4 bases and J gave up 5 bases; unmatched junction bases: 13. The CDR3 contains 16 residues. CDR3 coding DNA: TGTGCCAGCAGTTCATACACAGGGGACGGTCGGTATGGCTACACCTTC. Protein sequence: CASSSYTGDGRYGYTF.